Below are 24 T cell receptor beta chains sequenced from a single sample in a study of blood T cell repertoires in COVID-19. Assay: immunoSEQ multiplex PCR; the TCRdb copy retains only in-frame clones and omits some. Of around 120,000 clones listed, roughly 79% are singletons. The specimen was peripheral blood. The receptors were sampled from a man aged 65 to 79 with acute or convalescent COVID-19.

This clone was seen a few times. The chain has TRBV7-2 and TRBJ1-1, with D perhaps TRBD1 (5 bases). V was shortened by 0 bases and J by 4 bases, with 15 bases between the two germline ends. Germline CDR1 SGHTA, CDR2 FQGNSA. The CDR3 has 16 amino acids. The DNA of the CDR3 is TGTGCCAGCAGCTTAGCATCCCTCAGGGTGATCACTGAAGCTTTCTTT. Amino acid sequence: CASSLASLRVITEAFF.

CDR3 sequence reads: CASSLRDSYYGYTF. In DNA form, the CDR3 reads TGTGCCAGCAGCTTGAGGGACAGCTACTATGGCTACACCTTC. The V call is TRBV5-4, the J call TRBJ1-2; 7 nucleotides line up with TRBD1. Trimming at V came to 1 base and at J to 3 bases, leaving 3 bases not matched to a gene. This CDR3 is built from 14 residues. Germline V gene data show CDR1 as SGHNT and CDR2 as YYREEE (reference sequence). Using reference TRBV5-4 and TRBJ1-2 for the parts outside the CDR3, the full variable domain is ETGVTQSPTHLIKTRGQQVTLRCSSQSGHNTVSWYQQALGQGPQFIFQYYREEENGRGNFPPRFSGLQFPNYSSELNVNALELDDSALYLCASSLRDSYYGYTFGSGTRLTVV.

This clone was counted only a few times. J is TRBJ1-2 and V is TRBV6-5, with a tentative D call TRBD1 (6 bases). The length of the CDR3 is 14 residues. With 7 bases removed from V and 3 bases from J, the gap between germline ends came to 15 bases. Per the germline V gene, CDR1 is MNHEY and CDR2 is SVGAGI. CDR3 residues: CASIGRPGDYGYTF. CDR3 DNA sequence: TGTGCCAGCATCGGGCGCCCAGGGGACTATGGCTACACCTTC.

This chain connects TRBV5-5 to TRBJ1-1; possibly TRBD1 for D (5 bases). Germline V gene lookup returns CDR1 SGHKS and CDR2 YYEKEE (reference sequence). V dropped 2 bases and J dropped 3 bases, with 8 bases sitting between them. The CDR3 contains 13 residues. In DNA, the CDR3 is TGTGCCAGCAGCTTTTCGGGGGACACTGAAGCTTTCTTT. The encoded protein is CASSFSGDTEAFF.

The rearrangement joins TRBV7-2 to TRBJ2-3, with D possibly being TRBD2 (5 bases). Deletions cut 6 bases from V and 1 base from J, with 8 bases between. CDR1 SGHTA and CDR2 FQGNSA come from the germline V gene. This CDR3 spans 13 amino acids. The CDR3, as DNA: TGTGCCAGCAGAGACGGGGGCACAGATACGCAGTATTTT. It codes for CASRDGGTDTQYF.

The rearrangement uses TRBV5-1 and TRBJ2-2, with D tentatively TRBD1 (5 bases). This CDR3 has 15 amino acids. Between the trimmed V and J ends, which lost 4 bases and 4 bases, there was a span of 14 bases. The V gene's germline CDR1 is SGHRS and CDR2 YFSETQ. Here the CDR3 DNA reads TGCGCCAGCAGCCCACAGGCTCGCGGCACCGGGGAGCTGTTTTTT. Encoded protein: CASSPQARGTGELFF.

The chain recombines TRBV14 with TRBJ1-6; D call uncertain. Trimming pared 0 bases from V and 9 bases from J, leaving 18 bases between. Germline CDR1 SGHDN, CDR2 FVKESK. The CDR3 loop spans 17 amino acids. The CDR3 bases are TGTGCCAGCAGCCAAGATATAAGGCGGTCATCGAGTTCACCCCTCCACTTT. This encodes CASSQDIRRSSSSPLHF.

The chain is built from TRBV4-2 and TRBJ2-7; TRBD2 matches 8 bases. V was pared by 3 bases and J by 1 base, with 5 bases of the junction left unmatched. The CDR3 contains 15 residues. Germline V gives CDR1 LGHNA, CDR2 YNFKEQ. CDR3 protein: CASSQVPGGSYEQYF. For the CDR3, the DNA is TGTGCCAGCAGCCAGGTGCCGGGGGGGTCCTACGAGCAGTACTTC.

V usage is TRBV9 and J usage is TRBJ1-4, with D unresolved. The V gene's germline CDR1 is SGDLS and CDR2 YYNGEE. This CDR3 has 13 amino acids. V gave up 3 bases and J gave up 11 bases, with 14 bases separating them. CDR3 bases: TGTGCCAGCAGCGAGGCCAACCGCGGGAAACTGTTTTTT. It is translated as CASSEANRGKLFF.

The chain uses TRBV2 and TRBJ2-5; the match to TRBD2 covers 7 bases. This CDR3 region has 13 residues. V gave up 7 bases and J gave up 4 bases; unmatched junction bases: 6. CDR1 is SNHLY and CDR2 is FYNNEI in the germline V gene. CDR3 loop: CASTSGVGETQYF. CDR3 bases: TGTGCCAGCACCAGCGGGGTGGGAGAGACCCAGTACTTC.

This clone turned up a few times. V gene TRBV2 combines with J gene TRBJ1-5; D remains unclear. The ends were cut back, 7 bases at V and 0 bases at J, with 10 bases in the middle. The CDR3 totals 14 residues. The V gene's germline CDR1 is SNHLY and CDR2 FYNNEI. For the CDR3, the DNA is TGTGCCAGCACCAACATAAATAGCAATCAGCCCCAGCATTTT. Its translation is CASTNINSNQPQHF.

This clone was detected only a few times. The J gene is TRBJ1-1, the V gene TRBV4-1, with 9 bases fitting TRBD1. The CDR3 is made up of 17 amino acids. Germline CDR1 and CDR2: MGHRA and YSYEKL. The V and J ends lost 4 bases and 0 bases, in that order; junction bases with no gene match: 9. CDR3 bases: TGCGCCAGCAGCCGAGTCGTGGGACAGGGTTTGAACACTGAAGCTTTCTTT. Amino acid sequence: CASSRVVGQGLNTEAFF.

This clone was counted a single time. V and J are TRBV5-5 and TRBJ1-4; D is possibly TRBD1 (5 bases). Deletions cut 6 bases from V and 8 bases from J, with 20 bases between. The germline V gene has CDR1 SGHKS and CDR2 YYEKEE (reference sequence). The CDR3 spans 15 residues. The CDR3 loop is CASTQVLGKGEKLFF. CDR3 nucleotide sequence: TGTGCCAGCACCCAGGTTCTGGGAAAGGGGGAAAAACTGTTTTTT.

This clone came up a few times. This chain joins TRBV2 and TRBJ1-1; 10 bases line up with TRBD1. In germline, CDR1 is SNHLY, CDR2 FYNNEI. The ends lost 3 bases at V and 4 bases at J; junction bases unmatched: 2. The CDR3 is 14 residues long. CDR3 DNA: TGTGCCAGCAGTGACCGGACAGGGGGCACTGAAGCTTTCTTT. Protein sequence: CASSDRTGGTEAFF.

In this sample, this clone turned up a few times. The gene calls are TRBV4-3 and TRBJ1-2; 11 bases are a match to TRBD1. The CDR3 totals 18 residues. J gave up 8 bases and V 2 bases, and 16 bases lay outside the gene matches. Germline V gene sequence: CDR1 LGHNA, CDR2 YSLEER. CDR3 bases: TGCGCCAGCAGCCAAAACCCCGCCGGGACAGGGGGTTTAAGAGGCTACACCTTC. Translation gives CASSQNPAGTGGLRGYTF.

This clone was seen just once. The chain has TRBV27 and TRBJ2-7, with TRBD1 as a possible D gene (5 bases). V gave up 10 bases and J gave up 0 bases, with 16 bases separating them. CDR3 size: 14 residues. The V gene's germline CDR1 is MNHEY and CDR2 SMNVEV (reference sequence). The CDR3 loop reads CATRWGGGSYEQYF. CDR3 in DNA: TGTGCCACCCGGTGGGGCGGCGGCTCCTACGAGCAGTACTTC.

This sequence joins TRBV7-9 and TRBJ1-5, with D possibly being TRBD1 (5 bases). The CDR3 is 14 residues long. V lost 4 bases and J lost 3, with 10 bases in between. Germline V gives CDR1 SEHNR, CDR2 FQNEAQ (reference sequence). The CDR3 region is CASSSDRSNQPQHF. As DNA, the CDR3 is TGTGCCAGCAGCTCCGACAGATCCAATCAGCCCCAGCATTTT.

In this sample, this clone turned up once. The chain has TRBV12-3 or TRBV12-4 and TRBJ1-2; D is unresolved. The CDR3 is 13 amino acids. V lost 3 bases to trimming and J lost 4 bases, with 9 bases between them. The CDR3 bases are TGTGCCAGCAGTTTTAACAGTATCTATGGCTACACCTTC. This encodes CASSFNSIYGYTF.

The gene calls are TRBV2 and TRBJ1-4; D gene ambiguous. There are 17 residues in the CDR3. Trimming removed 2 bases from V and 4 bases from J, with 17 bases in between. The germline V gene encodes CDR1 SNHLY and CDR2 FYNNEI. The CDR3 coding sequence is TGTGCCAGCAGTGAAACGCCGCGGGGAGTAGGTAATGAAAAACTGTTTTTT. Amino acid sequence: CASSETPRGVGNEKLFF.

The gene calls are TRBV5-1 and TRBJ2-2; 9 bases map to TRBD1. The CDR3 is 16 amino acids. The junction had 9 bases not matched to a gene; V was cut back by 3 bases and J by 6 bases. Per the germline V gene, CDR1 is SGHRS and CDR2 is YFSETQ. CDR3 protein: CASSSSGTGRSGELFF. Written as DNA, the CDR3 is TGCGCCAGCAGCTCCTCAGGGACAGGGAGGTCCGGGGAGCTGTTTTTT. The full variable domain, with the rest looked up from reference TRBV5-1 and TRBJ2-2, is KAGVTQTPRYLIKTRGQQVTLSCSPISGHRSVSWYQQTPGQGLQFLFEYFSETQRNKGNFPGRFSGRQFSNSRSEMNVSTLELGDSALYLCASSSSGTGRSGELFFGEGSRLTVL.

This chain uses TRBV4-1 with TRBJ2-3; no clear D. The CDR3 has 13 residues. The germline CDR1 and CDR2 sequences are MGHRA and YSYEKL. Trimming pared 0 bases from V and 6 bases from J, leaving 7 bases between. This CDR3 is CASSQDLGDTQYF. DNA for the CDR3: TGCGCCAGCAGCCAAGATCTCGGGGATACGCAGTATTTT.

V and J are TRBV9 and TRBJ2-2, with D perhaps matching TRBD1 (6 bases). This CDR3 contains 15 residues. Germline assignment: CDR1 SGDLS and CDR2 YYNGEE. V was pared by 3 bases and J by 0 bases, with 9 bases between. This CDR3 is CASSEDSTNTGELFF. Written as DNA, the CDR3 is TGTGCCAGCAGCGAGGACAGTACGAACACCGGGGAGCTGTTTTTT.

This clone was seen a single time. The gene calls are TRBV5-1 and TRBJ1-1, with TRBD1 identical over 7 bases. CDR1 is SGHRS, CDR2 YFSETQ, per germline. The CDR3 runs 14 residues. Trimming cost V 5 bases and J 4 bases; bases outside gene matches: 8. The CDR3 region has the DNA TGCGCCAGCAGAGAGGACAGGTACGGCACTGAAGCTTTCTTT. It codes for CASREDRYGTEAFF.

This rearrangement joins TRBV6-5 to TRBJ1-2, with 7 bases fitting TRBD1. With V trimmed by 6 bases and J by 4 bases, 11 bases remained unmatched. The CDR3 spans 15 residues. Germline CDR1 reads MNHEY; CDR2 reads SVGAGI. CDR3 region: CASRGAQGHGYGYTF. The CDR3, as DNA: TGTGCCAGCAGGGGGGCACAGGGGCACGGCTATGGCTACACCTTC.